The present entry profiles one T cell receptor (beta chain) with its context. With V trimmed by 0 bases and J by 13 bases, 5 bases remained unmatched. This CDR3 comprises 14 residues. Germline V CDR1 and CDR2: MGHRA, YSYEKL. This sample was included in a study of blood T cell repertoires in COVID-19. About the research overall: The samples span acute and convalescent COVID-19 from the United States, Italy and Spain. In each case, the material was cDNA or gDNA derived from T cells, B-cell-depleted T cells, or PBMCs.

Original processing notes: Amplification from reference gene primers served as the basis for estimated nucleated cell counts. Assay used: immunoSEQ multiplex PCR; TCRdb lists only in-frame clones, some missing. Clone size and V and J calls were adopted from that table, with D and trimming inferred from the DNA. This table holds some 270,000 clones, around nine tenths found once. This receptor was taken from a man aged 40-49 years with active or convalescent COVID-19. Material: peripheral blood. The chain combines TRBV4-1 with TRBJ2-7; TRBD2 agrees at 14 bases. The CDR3 bases are TGCGCCAGCAGCCAAGATCGACTAGCGGGGGGGGTATACTTC. It translates to CASSQDRLAGGVYF.